The 23 T cell receptor beta chains given below trace back to one sample, sequenced in a study of T-cell reconstitution after alpha-beta-depleted transplantation in children. The TCRbeta library incorporated unique molecular identifiers. One entry per CDR3 protein results from TCRdb running MiXCR on the PCR reads. In the table there are approximately 83,000 distinct CDR3 sequences, roughly 8% of which are singletons. This specimen was PBMCs from the stem cell graft donor, taken from the stem cell graft. Receptors originate from a human donor who donated a stem cell graft to a child with congenital amegakaryocytic thrombocytopenia.

This clonotype was observed many times. The chain has TRBV5-1 and TRBJ1-1; possible D gene TRBD1, 5 bases. Germline assignment: CDR1 SGHRS and CDR2 YFSETQ. V lost 4 bases and J 2 bases, leaving 18 bases between the germline ends. CDR3 length: 16 amino acids. This CDR3 reads CASSHLRWGTNTEAFF. Written as DNA, the CDR3 is TGCGCCAGCAGCCACCTCCGGTGGGGGACCAACACTGAAGCTTTCTTT.

This chain links TRBV19 with TRBJ2-7; maybe TRBD2 (6 bases). The germline V and J ends were trimmed by 5 bases and 2 bases, with 13 bases remaining between them. Per the germline V gene, CDR1 is LNHDA and CDR2 is SQIVND (reference sequence). The CDR3 has 14 amino acids. CDR3 sequence reads: CASSLGGNPYEQYF. The CDR3 region has the DNA TGTGCCAGTAGTCTGGGCGGGAATCCCTACGAGCAGTACTTC.

This clonotype was seen ten or more times. V usage is TRBV5-1 and J usage is TRBJ1-6, with unresolved D. Germline V CDR1 and CDR2: SGHRS, YFSETQ. With 1 base removed from V and 6 bases from J, the gap between germline ends came to 8 bases. CDR3 size: 14 residues. The CDR3 nucleotides are TGCGCCAGCAGCTTGCAATATTCTAATTCACCCCTCCACTTT. Translation: CASSLQYSNSPLHF.

This clonotype was observed at least ten times. The chain's CDR3 is CASSPNRGASEQYF. CDR3 DNA sequence: TGTGCCAGCAGTCCAAACAGAGGCGCTAGCGAGCAGTACTTC. This chain links TRBV7-2 with TRBJ2-7; D not resolved. Germline CDR1 SGHTA, CDR2 FQGNSA. The ends were cut back, 6 bases at V and 6 bases at J, with 18 bases in the middle. This CDR3 comprises 14 residues. Complete variable domain (other parts from reference TRBV7-2 and TRBJ2-7): GAGVSQSPSNKVTEKGKDVELRCDPISGHTALYWYRQSLGQGLEFLIYFQGNSAPDKSGLPSDRFSAERTGGSVSTLTIQRTQQEDSAVYLCASSPNRGASEQYFGPGTRLTVT.

This clonotype was observed at least ten times. The rearrangement uses TRBV20-1 and TRBJ2-7, with a possible D match to TRBD2 (5 bases). The CDR3 is 16 amino acids. Germline CDR1 and CDR2: DFQATT and SNEGSKA (reference sequence). V was shortened by 0 bases and J by 0 bases, with 15 bases between the two germline ends. CDR3 in amino acids: CSARDMGPGSSYEQYF. In DNA, the CDR3 is TGCAGTGCTAGAGATATGGGTCCGGGGAGCTCCTACGAGCAGTACTTC.

In its sample, this clonotype was seen many times. The CDR3 sequence: CSVVRTPRGNEQFF. The DNA for the CDR3 is TGCAGCGTTGTTAGGACCCCGAGGGGTAATGAGCAGTTCTTC. The genes are TRBV29-1 and TRBJ2-1; the D gene could be TRBD1 or TRBD2 (5 bases each). The germline V and J ends were trimmed by 4 bases and 7 bases, with 17 bases remaining between them. This CDR3 contains 14 residues. Germline assignment: CDR1 SQVTM and CDR2 ANQGSEA.

The chain links TRBV30 to TRBJ2-2; the D gene could be TRBD1 or TRBD2 (5 bases each). Trimming left V 1 base short and J 7 bases short, with 13 bases between. This CDR3 comprises 14 residues. CDR1 and CDR2 from the germline V gene are GTSNPN and SVGIG (reference sequence). CDR3 nucleotides: TGTGCCTGGAGTGCGGGACCTCCGGGCGGGGAGCTGTTTTTT. Translating it yields CAWSAGPPGGELFF.

There are many counts of this clonotype. The V call is TRBV14, the J call TRBJ1-2; no firm D call. The ends were cut back, 4 bases at V and 5 bases at J, with 11 bases in the middle. This CDR3 contains 13 residues. Germline CDR1 is SGHDN and CDR2 is FVKESK. The CDR3 DNA reads as TGTGCCAGCAGCCCGACGGACTCATATGGCTACACCTTC. It encodes CASSPTDSYGYTF.

This clonotype was counted at least ten times. The chain employs TRBV5-1 and TRBJ1-1; the D is unclear. In germline, CDR1 is SGHRS, CDR2 YFSETQ. Between the trimmed V and J ends, which lost 3 bases and 0 bases, there was a span of 9 bases. This CDR3 comprises 14 residues. CDR3 amino acids: CASSSRTMNTEAFF. CDR3 coding DNA: TGCGCCAGCAGCTCGAGGACCATGAACACTGAAGCTTTCTTT.

This clonotype was seen repeatedly, ten times or more. The chain links TRBV5-1 to TRBJ1-5, with D maybe TRBD1 (5 bases). With 0 bases removed from V and 5 bases from J, the gap between germline ends came to 12 bases. The CDR3 sequence is 15 residues long. Germline loops: CDR1 SGHRS, CDR2 YFSETQ. The DNA of the CDR3 is TGCGCCAGCAGCTTGGAGGGGACTTCCTATCAGCCCCAGCATTTT. It is translated as CASSLEGTSYQPQHF.

At least ten counts were recorded for this clonotype. V usage is TRBV29-1 and J usage is TRBJ2-5, with TRBD1 matching over 7 bases. The CDR3 length is 14 residues. J was trimmed by 5 bases and V by 5 bases; bases with no gene match: 11. The V gene's germline CDR1 is SQVTM and CDR2 ANQGSEA. The DNA of the CDR3 is TGCAGCGTTCCACCTCTGACAGGGTGGGAGACCCAGTACTTC. Translation gives CSVPPLTGWETQYF.

This clonotype was counted ten times or more. The gene calls are TRBV12-3 or TRBV12-4 and TRBJ2-7, with a tentative D call TRBD2 (5 bases). This CDR3 region has 13 residues. The V end was cut by 4 bases, the J end by 0 bases, with 7 bases between. CDR3 loop: CASSSGISYEQYF. CDR3 DNA sequence: TGTGCCAGCAGTTCCGGGATCTCCTACGAGCAGTACTTC.

Here the CDR3 reads CASSQHRERSANYGYTF. CDR3 nucleotide sequence: TGTGCCAGCAGCCAACACAGGGAGAGGTCCGCTAACTATGGCTACACCTTC. The chain recombines TRBV3-1 with TRBJ1-2, with a weak D call TRBD1 (6 bases). This CDR3 has 17 residues. The germline CDR1 and CDR2 sequences are LGHDT and YNNKEL (reference sequence). V was trimmed by 2 bases and J by 0 bases, leaving 16 bases between them.

This clonotype was seen at least ten times. The V gene is TRBV7-2, the J gene TRBJ1-1; weak D call: TRBD1 (6 bases). The CDR3 is made up of 13 amino acids. Looked up from germline, CDR1 is SGHTA and CDR2 is FQGNSA. Trimming left V 1 base short and J 11 bases short, with 14 bases between. CDR3 bases: TGTGCCAGCAGCTTAGGACAGGCTGTTAAGGCTTTCTTT. This sequence encodes CASSLGQAVKAFF.

The chain uses TRBV20-1 and TRBJ2-1, with TRBD2 identical over 8 bases. V shed 0 bases, J shed 12 bases, and the junction held 16 bases outside the gene matches. Germline V gene data show CDR1 as DFQATT and CDR2 as SNEGSKA (reference sequence). The CDR3 sequence is 16 residues long. CDR3: CSARDESGRKGRWQFF. As DNA, the CDR3 is TGCAGTGCTAGAGACGAGAGCGGGAGAAAGGGTAGATGGCAGTTCTTC.

In its sample, this clonotype was seen many times. The rearrangement uses TRBV5-1 and TRBJ1-4; tentative D call: TRBD1 (6 bases). The CDR3 spans 16 residues. Germline V lookup: CDR1 SGHRS, CDR2 YFSETQ. Trimming cost V 0 bases and J 7 bases, with 16 bases left between them. The CDR3 reads CASSLGSQGVSEKLFF. The CDR3 coding sequence is TGCGCCAGCAGCTTGGGGTCACAGGGCGTCTCTGAAAAACTGTTTTTT.

This clonotype was observed at least ten times. The gene calls are TRBV20-1 and TRBJ2-4, with a tentative D call TRBD2 (5 bases). Trimming left V 4 bases short and J 6 bases short, with 10 bases between. CDR3 length: 12 amino acids. Germline V lookup: CDR1 DFQATT, CDR2 SNEGSKA (reference sequence). Written as DNA, the CDR3 is TGCAGTGCTACGGAGGTGGTAAACATTCAGTACTTC. Translating gives CSATEVVNIQYF.

There are many counts of this clonotype. The V call is TRBV5-5, the J call TRBJ2-5; 9 nucleotides match TRBD2. V trimming: 1 base; J trimming: 0 bases; junction bases outside the gene matches: 7. CDR3 length equals 17 residues. Germline assignment: CDR1 SGHKS and CDR2 YYEKEE (reference sequence). The CDR3 DNA reads as TGTGCCAGCAGCTTGAATCTAGCGGGACCGTACCAAGAGACCCAGTACTTC. Translated: CASSLNLAGPYQETQYF.

This clonotype showed up many times. This chain uses TRBV20-1 with TRBJ1-1, with D perhaps matching TRBD1 (6 bases). The CDR3 length is 11 residues. Between the trimmed V and J ends, which lost 5 bases and 8 bases, there was a span of 12 bases. CDR1 DFQATT and CDR2 SNEGSKA come from the germline V gene (reference sequence). The CDR3 sequence: CSALTGEEAFF. The CDR3 nucleotides are TGCAGTGCTCTGACAGGAGAAGAAGCTTTCTTT.

CDR3 sequence (DNA): TGTGCCAGCAGCTTAGCTAGGTTCCCCTCCTACGAGCAGTACTTC. Translated, it gives CASSLARFPSYEQYF. The V gene is TRBV7-2, the J gene TRBJ2-7; no firm D call. V lost 0 bases, J lost 0 bases, and 9 bases lay in between. Germline CDR1 and CDR2: SGHTA and FQGNSA. The CDR3 has 15 amino acids.

This clonotype was found many times. This CDR3 is CASSADRTSYEQYF. CDR3 sequence (DNA): TGTGCCAGCAGTGCCGACAGGACATCTTACGAGCAGTACTTC. The chain recombines TRBV2 with TRBJ2-7, with a weak D call TRBD1 (6 bases). Trimming removed 4 bases at V and 4 bases at J, with 14 bases between. Germline CDR1 SNHLY, CDR2 FYNNEI. The CDR3 loop spans 14 amino acids.

This clonotype was found many times. The rearrangement uses TRBV3-1 and TRBJ2-1; tentative D call: TRBD2 (5 bases). This CDR3 has 13 amino acids. V was cut by 3 bases and J by 5 bases, with 8 bases left in between. Per germline, CDR1 LGHDT and CDR2 YNNKEL (reference sequence). The DNA of the CDR3 is TGTGCCAGCAGCCAGGAGGCGAACAATGAGCAGTTCTTC. Residues: CASSQEANNEQFF.

Many counts were recorded for this clonotype. The V call is TRBV12-3 or TRBV12-4, the J call TRBJ2-3; 8 bases line up with TRBD1. The trim removed 6 bases at V and 14 bases at J, leaving 7 bases unmatched. This CDR3 has 11 residues. The CDR3 sequence: CASSRGQIRYF. The CDR3 DNA sequence: TGTGCCAGCAGCAGGGGGCAAATAAGGTATTTT.